Presented here are 3 T cell receptor beta chains from one specimen sequenced in a study of shared clonotypes between healthy human individuals. CD45RO-negative, CCR7-positively selected cells formed the naive CD8 fraction, excluding terminally differentiated effector memory CD45RA+ cells. Using immunoSEQ multiplex PCR, the repertoire was profiled, and TCRdb retains in-frame clones only, with some absent. The data show some 2.1 million clones, roughly 95% seen once. The sequenced material came from naive CD8+ T cells sorted from blood. These receptors originate from a man younger than 30 in good health.

This chain links TRBV7-8 with TRBJ2-2; the D gene is possibly TRBD1 (5 bases). V gave up 1 base and J gave up 6 bases, with 12 bases separating them. Germline-derived CDR1 and CDR2 are SGHVS and FQNEAQ. The CDR3 contains 15 residues. The CDR3 loop is CASSLGGVGAGELFF. CDR3 sequence (DNA): TGTGCCAGCAGCTTAGGTGGGGTAGGGGCCGGGGAGCTGTTTTTT. Full variable domain (missing parts from reference TRBV7-8 and TRBJ2-2): GAGVSQSPRYKVAKRGQDVALRCDPISGHVSLFWYQQALGQGPEFLTYFQNEAQLDKSGLPSDRFFAERPEGSVSTLKIQRTQQEDSAVYLCASSLGGVGAGELFFGEGSRLTVL.

The rearrangement uses TRBV5-1 and TRBJ2-1; the D gene is possibly TRBD1 (6 bases). This CDR3 spans 15 amino acids. In germline, CDR1 is SGHRS, CDR2 YFSETQ. V was pared by 6 bases and J by 1 base, with 14 bases between. The CDR3 DNA reads TGCGCCAGCACCGAGAGAGGGGGTTCCTACAATGAGCAGTTCTTC. It translates to CASTERGGSYNEQFF. The whole variable domain, filled in from reference TRBV5-1 and TRBJ2-1, reads KAGVTQTPRYLIKTRGQQVTLSCSPISGHRSVSWYQQTPGQGLQFLFEYFSETQRNKGNFPGRFSGRQFSNSRSEMNVSTLELGDSALYLCASTERGGSYNEQFFGPGTRLTVL.

The V gene is TRBV5-6, the J gene TRBJ2-7; TRBD2 matches at 14 bases. Germline CDR1 SGHDT, CDR2 YYEEEE. This CDR3 comprises 17 residues. V shed 4 bases and J 0 bases; nucleotides not matched to a gene: 6. CDR3 DNA: TGTGCCAGCAGCGTAGGGACTAGCGGGAGAAACTCCTACGAGCAGTACTTC. Translating gives CASSVGTSGRNSYEQYF.